Presented here are 26 T cell receptor beta chains from one specimen sequenced in a study of T-cell reconstitution after alpha-beta-depleted transplantation in children. The library targeted TCRbeta and was prepared with unique molecular identifiers. Each CDR3 protein is one row after TCRdb ran MiXCR on the PCR reads. The data show some 490,000 distinct CDR3 sequences, around an eighth seen once. The sequenced sample was PBMCs from the stem cell graft donor, obtained from the stem cell graft. These receptors all come from a human donor who donated a stem cell graft to a child with combined immunodeficiency.

This clonotype was counted a few times. The chain links TRBV12-3 or TRBV12-4 to TRBJ1-5, with 11 positions matching TRBD1. Trimming at V came to 5 bases and at J to 1 base, leaving 4 bases not matched to a gene. CDR3 length: 16 amino acids. Here the CDR3 DNA reads TGTGCCAGCAGTCGAGGGACAGGGGGGAGCAATCAGCCCCAGCATTTT. Translating gives CASSRGTGGSNQPQHF.

A few counts support this clonotype. The rearrangement uses TRBV11-1 and TRBJ2-2, with D possibly being TRBD2 (6 bases). V was trimmed by 4 bases and J by 1 base, leaving 13 bases between them. The CDR3 has 16 residues. The germline V gene has CDR1 SGHAT and CDR2 FQDESV (reference sequence). CDR3 nucleotide sequence: TGTGCCAGCAGCTCAATAGCGGCCATGAACACCGGGGAGCTGTTTTTT. It encodes CASSSIAAMNTGELFF.

This clonotype was observed a handful of times. The chain has TRBV12-3 or TRBV12-4 and TRBJ2-1, with a tentative D call TRBD2 (5 bases). V lost 3 bases to trimming and J lost 10 bases, with 13 bases between them. The CDR3 contains 13 residues. The chain's CDR3 is CASSLSERPEQFF. The CDR3 DNA follows: TGTGCCAGCAGTTTGAGCGAGCGGCCGGAGCAGTTCTTC.

V and J are TRBV5-5 and TRBJ1-5; no firm D call. The V and J ends lost 0 bases and 0 bases respectively, with 4 bases between them. CDR3 length equals 14 residues. CDR1 and CDR2 (germline): SGHKS, YYEKEE (reference sequence). The CDR3 loop is CASSLESSNQPQHF. CDR3 in DNA: TGTGCCAGCAGCTTGGAGAGTAGCAATCAGCCCCAGCATTTT.

This clonotype was recorded at least ten times. The chain combines TRBV29-1 with TRBJ1-5; TRBD1 aligns across 7 bases. The germline V gene encodes CDR1 SQVTM and CDR2 ANQGSEA. This CDR3 contains 14 residues. The V gene end was trimmed by 4 bases and the J gene end by 1 base; junction bases not matched to a gene: 4. CDR3 DNA: TGCAGCGTTGGCACAGGGGTGAGCAATCAGCCCCAGCATTTT. This encodes CSVGTGVSNQPQHF.

The chain links TRBV5-1 to TRBJ2-1; 8 nucleotides align to TRBD2. The CDR3 length is 15 residues. Germline trimming cut 4 bases from V and 6 bases from J; bases unmatched to any gene: 9. Per the germline V gene, CDR1 is SGHRS and CDR2 is YFSETQ. CDR3 sequence: CASSPEAGAFNEQFF. The CDR3 DNA is TGCGCCAGCAGCCCTGAAGCGGGAGCGTTCAATGAGCAGTTCTTC. Based on the CDR3 plus reference TRBV5-1 and TRBJ2-1, the full variable domain is KAGVTQTPRYLIKTRGQQVTLSCSPISGHRSVSWYQQTPGQGLQFLFEYFSETQRNKGNFPGRFSGRQFSNSRSEMNVSTLELGDSALYLCASSPEAGAFNEQFFGPGTRLTVL.

This clonotype occurred a few times. The V and J genes are TRBV29-1 and TRBJ2-5, with D possibly being TRBD1 (5 bases). The CDR3 is 11 amino acids. Germline lookup yields CDR1 SQVTM and CDR2 ANQGSEA. CDR3 nucleotide sequence: TGCACCCTGAGCAGGGCTGAGACCCAGTACTTC. It specifies CTLSRAETQYF.

This clonotype was detected ten times or more. This chain joins TRBV12-3 or TRBV12-4 and TRBJ2-1; the match to TRBD2 covers 8 bases. The CDR3 contains 17 residues. The junction had 10 bases not matched to a gene; V was cut back by 5 bases and J by 1 base. Written as DNA, the CDR3 is TGTGCCAGCAGTGTAGGTTTAGCGGGATTTTCCTACAATGAGCAGTTCTTC. Translation: CASSVGLAGFSYNEQFF.

This chain links TRBV12-3 or TRBV12-4 with TRBJ2-3; TRBD2 matches 14 bases. The CDR3 is made up of 17 amino acids. The ends lost 5 bases at V and 6 bases at J; junction bases unmatched: 10. CDR3: CASSVKGTSGSLDTQYF. For the CDR3, the DNA is TGTGCCAGCAGTGTAAAAGGGACTAGCGGGAGTCTGGATACGCAGTATTTT.

In its sample, this clonotype was seen a few times. The rearrangement uses TRBV30 and TRBJ1-6; 7 bases are a match to TRBD1. J lost 7 bases, V lost 2 bases, and 2 bases had no gene match. CDR3 length: 13 residues. Germline V gene data show CDR1 as GTSNPN and CDR2 as SVGIG (reference sequence). This chain's CDR3 is CAWSKQGNSPLHF. Written as DNA, the CDR3 is TGTGCCTGGAGTAAACAGGGGAATTCACCCCTCCACTTT.

This CDR3 reads CASSEYSGGHKFTDTQYF. CDR3 nucleotide sequence: TGTGCCAGCAGTGAATATAGTGGGGGACATAAATTCACAGATACGCAGTATTTT. This chain connects TRBV25-1 to TRBJ2-3; D is possibly TRBD1 (6 bases). The V gene lost 0 bases and the J gene lost 2 bases, with 18 bases spanning the gap. The CDR3 length is 18 residues. In germline, CDR1 is MGHDK, CDR2 SYGVNS.

At least ten counts were recorded for this clonotype. The chain recombines TRBV24-1 with TRBJ2-7; weak D call: TRBD2 (5 bases). This CDR3 is built from 16 residues. Trimming removed 7 bases at V and 3 bases at J, with 21 bases between. Germline assignment: CDR1 KGHDR and CDR2 SFDVKD. In DNA, the CDR3 is TGTGCCACCAGCCCTCGTCCGGACGGGAAAATCTACGAGCAGTACTTC. Protein product: CATSPRPDGKIYEQYF.

This chain uses TRBV6-2 or TRBV6-3 with TRBJ2-4; a weak D match, TRBD2 (7 bases). Trimming pared 2 bases from V and 8 bases from J, leaving 10 bases between. The germline V gene encodes CDR1 MNHEY and CDR2 SVGEGT. The CDR3 length is 13 residues. The CDR3 protein is CASSYTGRDIQYF. The CDR3 nucleotides are TGTGCCAGCAGTTACACAGGGAGGGACATTCAGTACTTC.

This clonotype was picked up many times. V gene TRBV27 combines with J gene TRBJ2-3, with D unresolved. CDR1 is MNHEY and CDR2 is SMNVEV in the germline V gene (reference sequence). The germline V and J ends were trimmed by 5 bases and 2 bases, with 11 bases remaining between them. This CDR3 comprises 14 residues. The CDR3 spells CASSPQIFTDTQYF. The CDR3 region has the DNA TGTGCCAGCAGTCCCCAAATATTCACAGATACGCAGTATTTT.

CDR3 in amino acids: CASKINTGELFF. CDR3 nucleotide sequence: TGTGCCAGCAAAATAAACACCGGGGAGCTGTTTTTT. V gene TRBV6-4 combines with J gene TRBJ2-2; D gene unclear. CDR1 MRHNA and CDR2 SNTAGT come from the germline V gene. This CDR3 contains 12 residues. Between the trimmed V and J ends, which lost 7 bases and 2 bases, there was a span of 5 bases.

This clonotype was detected many times. The rearrangement uses TRBV12-5 and TRBJ2-2, with D maybe TRBD1 (5 bases). The V end was cut by 0 bases, the J end by 1 base, with 6 bases between. CDR3 length: 15 residues. Germline V lookup: CDR1 LGHNT, CDR2 FRNRAP. This CDR3 reads CASGLVQGNTGELFF. The CDR3, as DNA: TGTGCTAGTGGTTTGGTCCAGGGGAACACCGGGGAGCTGTTTTTT. The complete variable domain, with remaining parts taken from reference TRBV12-5 and TRBJ2-2, reads DARVTQTPRHKVTEMGQEVTMRCQPILGHNTVFWYRQTMMQGLELLAYFRNRAPLDDSGMPKDRFSAEMPDATLATLKIQPSEPRDSAVYFCASGLVQGNTGELFFGEGSRLTVL.

The table lists this clonotype with many counts. The junction and the germline gene differ at one end; a read error may be behind it. The CDR3 loop reads CASSQDGWDSHNEQFF. CDR3 sequence (DNA): TGTGCCAGCAGCCAAGATGGCTGGGACTCCCACAATGAGCAGTTCTTC. This chain uses TRBV3-1 with TRBJ2-1; maybe TRBD2 (6 bases). This CDR3 has 16 amino acids. Germline V lookup: CDR1 LGHDT, CDR2 YNNKEL (reference sequence).

This clonotype came up many times. J is TRBJ2-1 and V is TRBV3-1; 7 nucleotides match TRBD2. Germline CDR1 is LGHDT and CDR2 is YNNKEL (reference sequence). With V trimmed by 0 bases and J by 4 bases, 3 bases remained unmatched. The CDR3 is made up of 15 amino acids. The DNA for the CDR3 is TGTGCCAGCAGCCAAGAGCTAGCGGTTTACAATGAGCAGTTCTTC. It codes for CASSQELAVYNEQFF.

This chain joins TRBV6-2 or TRBV6-3 and TRBJ1-2; the D gene is possibly TRBD1 (5 bases). The CDR3 loop spans 14 amino acids. From germline, CDR1 is MNHEY and CDR2 SVGEGT. Deletions cut 2 bases from V and 3 bases from J, with 10 bases between. The CDR3 DNA sequence: TGTGCCAGCAGTTACAGGGGTCTGGACTATGGCTACACCTTC. Translation gives CASSYRGLDYGYTF.

This clonotype was counted ten times or more. This rearrangement joins TRBV5-1 to TRBJ2-3; 8 nucleotides match TRBD2. Germline V gives CDR1 SGHRS, CDR2 YFSETQ. The CDR3 consists of 15 residues. V dropped 0 bases and J dropped 5; count of bases not matched to a gene: 5. CDR3 sequence: CASSLEWREVDTQYF. The CDR3 region has the DNA TGCGCCAGCAGCTTGGAGTGGCGGGAGGTAGATACGCAGTATTTT.

The V gene is TRBV27, the J gene TRBJ1-2; D gene ambiguous. Germline CDR1 is MNHEY and CDR2 is SMNVEV (reference sequence). Deletions cut 6 bases from V and 0 bases from J, with 5 bases between. This CDR3 contains 12 residues. The chain's CDR3 is CASRAANYGYTF. For the CDR3, the DNA is TGTGCCAGCAGGGCAGCTAACTATGGCTACACCTTC.

The rearrangement joins TRBV5-5 to TRBJ1-1; D might be TRBD1 (5 bases). The V end was cut by 3 bases, the J end by 1 base, with 13 bases between. The germline V gene has CDR1 SGHKS and CDR2 YYEKEE (reference sequence). The CDR3 totals 15 residues. CDR3 sequence reads: CASSSELTANTEAFF. CDR3 DNA: TGTGCCAGCAGCTCAGAACTGACAGCGAACACTGAAGCTTTCTTT.

CDR3 in DNA: TGTGCCAGCAGCCCCCGGACTAGCAGGAGCACAGATACGCAGTATTTT. Protein product: CASSPRTSRSTDTQYF. The chain carries TRBV11-1 and TRBJ2-3, with TRBD2 matching 8 bases. Germline CDR1 and CDR2: SGHAT and FQDESV (reference sequence). V lost 5 bases to trimming and J lost 0 bases; unmatched junction nucleotides: 7. The CDR3 spans 16 residues.

This clonotype was picked up many times. V usage is TRBV12-3 or TRBV12-4 and J usage is TRBJ2-7, with D tentatively TRBD1 (5 bases). V was cut by 3 bases and J by 6 bases, with 12 bases left in between. The length of the CDR3 is 13 residues. The CDR3 protein is CASSLGPTAEQYF. The CDR3 DNA reads TGTGCCAGCAGTTTGGGGCCAACGGCCGAGCAGTACTTC.

This clonotype showed up just a few times. This chain links TRBV9 with TRBJ2-7; 9 bases line up with TRBD1. CDR1 is SGDLS, CDR2 YYNGEE, per germline. V lost 3 bases to trimming and J lost 6 bases; unmatched junction nucleotides: 4. This CDR3 is built from 13 residues. CDR3 coding DNA: TGTGCCAGCAGCGCGGGACAGGGAAGCGAGCAGTACTTC. The encoded protein is CASSAGQGSEQYF.

This chain connects TRBV5-1 to TRBJ2-2; D uncertain. The germline CDR1 and CDR2 sequences are SGHRS and YFSETQ. The CDR3 runs 15 residues. Trimming took 1 base from V and 4 from J, leaving 11 bases between them. CDR3 sequence: CASSLNSPSTGELFF. In nucleotides, the CDR3 is TGCGCCAGCAGCTTGAACAGCCCGAGCACCGGGGAGCTGTTTTTT.